A selection of T cell receptor beta chains follows, all from one sample in a study of beta chain features in type 1 diabetes. Sequencing was performed with immunoSEQ multiplex PCR; in TCRdb, only in-frame clones are kept and a portion is missing. Here the sample spans hundreds of thousands of clones, about 14% being singletons. Source material: naive CD4+ T cells from blood. The receptors were sampled from a man aged 18 to 30 in good health. Both conserved end residues are part of each CDR3. A D gene is named only where the DNA matches it firmly. Clone size is stated in some rows and not others, as once, few, many or a class when expanded.

TRBJ1-2 | many | NA | TRBV14 | 12 | TGTGCCAGCAGCCAGGATATCTATGGCTACACCTTC | CASSQDIYGYTF
TRBJ1-1 | few | NA | TRBV6-6 | 15 | TGTGCCAGCAGTTACCGGATGATAGTGAACACTGAAGCTTTCTTT | CASSYRMIVNTEAFF
TRBJ2-3 | NA | NA | TRBV4-2 | 15 | TGTGCCAGCAGCCAGTCGACAGCCGGCACAGATACGCAGTATTTT | CASSQSTAGTDTQYF
TRBJ1-4 | NA | NA | TRBV7-6 | 13 | TGTGCCAGCGCAGGGGTAGCTAATGAAAAACTGTTTTTT | CASAGVANEKLFF
TRBJ2-5 | few | TRBD2 | TRBV7-9 | 16 | TGTGCCAGCAGCTTACCGGGTCGCGGGAGCCAAGAGACCCAGTACTTC | CASSLPGRGSQETQYF
TRBJ1-4 | NA | NA | TRBV28 | 15 | TGTGCCAGCAGTTTAGGGGGGGTTACTAATGAAAAACTGTTTTTT | CASSLGGVTNEKLFF
TRBJ1-1 | NA | NA | TRBV11-1 | 13 | TGTGCCAGCACCATTGGAGTGGGCACTGAAGCTTTCTTT | CASTIGVGTEAFF
TRBJ2-3 | NA | TRBD2 | TRBV7-2 | 16 | TGTGCCAGCAGCCAAGGGACTAGCGGGGGCACAGATACGCAGTATTTT | CASSQGTSGGTDTQYF
TRBJ2-1 | NA | TRBD2 | TRBV5-1 | 16 | TGCGCCAGCAGCTTGGTGGGCGCGGGAGGGGATAATGAGCAGTTCTTC | CASSLVGAGGDNEQFF
TRBJ2-5 | NA | TRBD2 | TRBV18 | 16 | TGTGCCAGCTCACCACCGGTCGCGGGAGGGGACGAGACCCAGTACTTC | CASSPPVAGGDETQYF
TRBJ2-7 | few | TRBD2 | TRBV4-3 | 15 | TGCGCCAGCAGCCGAGACTATCTAGCGGCCTACGAGCAGTACTTC | CASSRDYLAAYEQYF
TRBJ2-7 | NA | NA | TRBV2 | 11 | TGTGCCAGCAGTGAAGGGTTAAAGCAGTACTTC | CASSEGLKQYF
TRBJ1-1 | NA | TRBD1 | TRBV25-1 | 17 | TGTGCCAGCAGTACACGGACAGGGGGCATTTCGGGGACTGAAGCTTTCTTT | CASSTRTGGISGTEAFF
TRBJ2-1 | NA | TRBD2 | TRBV7-6 | 15 | TGTGCCAGCAGCCTAACTAGCGGGAGACACAATGAGCAGTTCTTC | CASSLTSGRHNEQFF
TRBJ1-2 | NA | TRBD1 | TRBV25-1 | 15 | TGTGCCAGCAACGACCACGGACAGGGGAGGAAGGGCTACACCTTC | CASNDHGQGRKGYTF